This T cell receptor beta chain was obtained from a study of blood T cell repertoires in COVID-19. Produced via immunoSEQ multiplex PCR; TCRdb's table is partial and in-frame only. The sample holds 100,000 or so clones, roughly 87% seen once. Trimming removed 4 bases at V and 5 bases at J, with 13 bases between. The CDR3 has 14 residues. Germline V gene data show CDR1 as ENHRY and CDR2 as SYGVKD. The TCR sequence derives from a woman aged 45-60 years with COVID-19, enrolled during active disease. The material sequenced was peripheral blood. The rearrangement links TRBV10-3 to TRBJ2-3; D is perhaps TRBD1 (5 bases). Here the CDR3 reads CAISGRAQGDTQYF. DNA for the CDR3: TGTGCCATCAGTGGGCGAGCTCAGGGAGATACGCAGTATTTT.